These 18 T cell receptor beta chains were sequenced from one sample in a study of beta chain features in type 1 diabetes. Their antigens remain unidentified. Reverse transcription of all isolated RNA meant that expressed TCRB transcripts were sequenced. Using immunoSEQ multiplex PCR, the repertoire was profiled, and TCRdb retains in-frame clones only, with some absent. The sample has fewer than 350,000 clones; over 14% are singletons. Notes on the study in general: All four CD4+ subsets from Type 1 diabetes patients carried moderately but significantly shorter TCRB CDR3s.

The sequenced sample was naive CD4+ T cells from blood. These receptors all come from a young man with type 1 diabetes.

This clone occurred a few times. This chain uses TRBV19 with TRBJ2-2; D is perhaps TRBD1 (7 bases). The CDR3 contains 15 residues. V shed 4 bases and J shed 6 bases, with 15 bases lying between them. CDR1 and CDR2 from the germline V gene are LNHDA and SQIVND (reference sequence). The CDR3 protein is CASSTGAGGPGELFF. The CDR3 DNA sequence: TGTGCCAGTAGTACGGGGGCAGGGGGTCCCGGGGAGCTGTTTTTT.

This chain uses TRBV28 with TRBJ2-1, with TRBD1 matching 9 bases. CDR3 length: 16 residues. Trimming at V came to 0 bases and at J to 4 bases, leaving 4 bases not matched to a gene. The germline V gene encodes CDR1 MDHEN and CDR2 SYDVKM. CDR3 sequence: CASSLWTGGEYNEQFF. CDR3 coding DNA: TGTGCCAGCAGTTTATGGACAGGGGGGGAATACAATGAGCAGTTCTTC.

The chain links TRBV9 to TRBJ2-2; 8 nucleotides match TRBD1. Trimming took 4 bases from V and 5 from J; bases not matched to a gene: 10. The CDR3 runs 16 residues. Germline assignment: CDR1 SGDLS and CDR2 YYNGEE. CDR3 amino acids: CASSTSGTGTTGELFF. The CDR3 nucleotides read TGTGCCAGCAGCACATCCGGGACAGGCACGACCGGGGAGCTGTTTTTT.

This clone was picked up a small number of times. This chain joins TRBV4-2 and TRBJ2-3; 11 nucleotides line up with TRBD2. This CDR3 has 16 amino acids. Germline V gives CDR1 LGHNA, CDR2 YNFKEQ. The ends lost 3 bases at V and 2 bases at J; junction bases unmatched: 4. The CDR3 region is CASSQKGLADTDTQYF. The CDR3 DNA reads TGTGCCAGCAGCCAGAAGGGACTAGCGGACACAGATACGCAGTATTTT.

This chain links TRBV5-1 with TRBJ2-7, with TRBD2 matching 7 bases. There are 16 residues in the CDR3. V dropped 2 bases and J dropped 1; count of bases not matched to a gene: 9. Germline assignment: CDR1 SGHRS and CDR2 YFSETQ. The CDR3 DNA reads TGCGCCAGCAGCTTTAGGTTGGGAGGGGCGTCCTACGAGCAGTACTTC. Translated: CASSFRLGGASYEQYF.

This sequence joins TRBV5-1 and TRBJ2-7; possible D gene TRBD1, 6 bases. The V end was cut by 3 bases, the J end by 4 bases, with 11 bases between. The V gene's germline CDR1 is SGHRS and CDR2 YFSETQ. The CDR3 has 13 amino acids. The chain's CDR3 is CASSSPQGYEQYF. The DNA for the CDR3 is TGCGCCAGCAGCTCCCCCCAGGGGTACGAGCAGTACTTC.

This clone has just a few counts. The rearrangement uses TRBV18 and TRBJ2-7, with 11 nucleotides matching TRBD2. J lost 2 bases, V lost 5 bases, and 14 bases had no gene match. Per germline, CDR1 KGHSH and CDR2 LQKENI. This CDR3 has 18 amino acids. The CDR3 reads CASSSSPPLAGGTYEQYF. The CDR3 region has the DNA TGTGCCAGCTCATCGTCACCTCCCTTAGCGGGAGGGACCTACGAGCAGTACTTC.

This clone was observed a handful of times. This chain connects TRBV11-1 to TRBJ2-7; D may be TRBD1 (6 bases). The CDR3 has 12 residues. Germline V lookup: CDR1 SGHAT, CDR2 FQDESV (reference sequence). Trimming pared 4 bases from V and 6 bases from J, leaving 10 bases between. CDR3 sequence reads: CASSSWGREQYF. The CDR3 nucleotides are TGTGCCAGCAGCTCCTGGGGGCGCGAGCAGTACTTC.

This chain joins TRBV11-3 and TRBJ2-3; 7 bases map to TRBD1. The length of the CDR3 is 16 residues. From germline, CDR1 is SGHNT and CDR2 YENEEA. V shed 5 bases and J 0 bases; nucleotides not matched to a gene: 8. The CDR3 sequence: CASSLGQAYSTDTQYF. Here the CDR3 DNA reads TGTGCCAGCAGCCTCGGACAGGCCTATAGCACAGATACGCAGTATTTT.

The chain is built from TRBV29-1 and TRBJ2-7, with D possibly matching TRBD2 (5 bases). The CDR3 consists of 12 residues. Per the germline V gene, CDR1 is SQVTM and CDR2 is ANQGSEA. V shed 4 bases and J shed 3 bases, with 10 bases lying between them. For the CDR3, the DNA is TGCAGCGTTGGTCTCGCGGGCTACGAGCAGTACTTC. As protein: CSVGLAGYEQYF.

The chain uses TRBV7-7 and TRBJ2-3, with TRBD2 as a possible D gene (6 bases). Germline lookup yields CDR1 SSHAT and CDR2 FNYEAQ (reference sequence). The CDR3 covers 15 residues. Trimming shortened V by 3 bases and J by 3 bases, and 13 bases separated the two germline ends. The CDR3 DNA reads TGTGCCAGCAGCTTCCGGGCGGGAAGGACAGATACGCAGTATTTT. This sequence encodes CASSFRAGRTDTQYF.

CDR3 region: CASSRMGQGSYEQYF. The CDR3 region has the DNA TGTGCCAGCAGTCGGATGGGACAGGGTTCCTACGAGCAGTACTTC. The chain joins TRBV28 to TRBJ2-7; 9 bases align to TRBD1. The CDR3 is 15 residues long. The junction had 6 bases not matched to a gene; V was cut back by 5 bases and J by 1 base. Germline assignment: CDR1 MDHEN and CDR2 SYDVKM.

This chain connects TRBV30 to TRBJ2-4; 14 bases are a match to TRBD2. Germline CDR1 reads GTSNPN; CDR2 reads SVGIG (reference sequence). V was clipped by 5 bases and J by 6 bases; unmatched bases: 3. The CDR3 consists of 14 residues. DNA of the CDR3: TGTGCCTGGGGACTAGCGGGAGGTATAAACATTCAGTACTTC. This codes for CAWGLAGGINIQYF.

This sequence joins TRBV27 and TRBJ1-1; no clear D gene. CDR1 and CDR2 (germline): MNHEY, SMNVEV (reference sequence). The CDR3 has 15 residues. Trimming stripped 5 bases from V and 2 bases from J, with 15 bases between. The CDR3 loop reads CASSPSTGFNTEAFF. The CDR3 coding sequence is TGTGCCAGCAGTCCCTCGACGGGTTTCAACACTGAAGCTTTCTTT.

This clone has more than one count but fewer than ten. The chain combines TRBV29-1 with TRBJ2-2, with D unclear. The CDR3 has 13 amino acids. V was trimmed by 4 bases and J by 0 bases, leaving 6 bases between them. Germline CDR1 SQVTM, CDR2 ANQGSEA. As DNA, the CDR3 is TGCAGCGTTGGCAGGACGAACACCGGGGAGCTGTTTTTT. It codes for CSVGRTNTGELFF.

This CDR3 is CASRDSLETQYF. CDR3 DNA sequence: TGTGCCAGCAGGGACAGCCTGGAGACCCAGTACTTC. V usage is TRBV6-1 and J usage is TRBJ2-5, with D maybe TRBD1 (6 bases). The V end was cut by 6 bases, the J end by 5 bases, with 10 bases between. The CDR3 contains 12 residues. Germline V gives CDR1 MNHNS, CDR2 SASEGT.

For the CDR3, the DNA is TGCGCCAGCAGCCTCCTGGGCGCTGAAGCTTTCTTT. Protein sequence: CASSLLGAEAFF. The chain carries TRBV5-1 and TRBJ1-1, with D uncertain. The CDR3 runs to 12 residues. Trimming shortened V by 4 bases and J by 6 bases, and 10 bases separated the two germline ends. The V gene's germline CDR1 is SGHRS and CDR2 YFSETQ.

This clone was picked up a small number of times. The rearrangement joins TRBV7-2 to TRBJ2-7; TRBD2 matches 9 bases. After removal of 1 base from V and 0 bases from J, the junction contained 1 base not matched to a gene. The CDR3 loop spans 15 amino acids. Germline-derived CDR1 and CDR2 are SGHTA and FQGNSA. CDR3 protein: CASSLVSGSSYEQYF. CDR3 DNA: TGTGCCAGCAGCTTAGTTAGCGGGAGCTCCTACGAGCAGTACTTC.